This entry is about one T cell receptor (beta chain). Its antigen is still unknown. These data come from a study of cytomegalovirus exposure and HLA in healthy donors. Findings and limits, study-wide: Later analysis placed DRB1 highest and HLA-C lowest in TCR association rates, which differed by HLA locus. TCR beta sequences numbering more than 15,000 were associated with HLA alleles at 0.05 false discovery rate in a later analysis.

The study ran its PCR with 60 Vbeta and 13 Jbeta primers. Generated by immunoSEQ multiplex PCR, the TCRdb table keeps only in-frame clones and is missing some. This table has 130,000 or so clones, roughly 76% appearing once. Trimming cost V 7 bases and J 2 bases; bases outside gene matches: 8. The CDR3 extends over 14 amino acids. Germline V gene lookup returns CDR1 SEHNR and CDR2 FQNEAQ (reference sequence). The chain joins TRBV7-9 to TRBJ2-7; 7 positions match TRBD2. This sequence was found in a man aged 25-45 years in good health and CMV-seronegative. The sequencing input was PBMCs. The DNA of the CDR3 is TGTGCCAGCATGCACGGGGGGACGACCTACGAGCAGTACTTC. Protein product: CASMHGGTTYEQYF.